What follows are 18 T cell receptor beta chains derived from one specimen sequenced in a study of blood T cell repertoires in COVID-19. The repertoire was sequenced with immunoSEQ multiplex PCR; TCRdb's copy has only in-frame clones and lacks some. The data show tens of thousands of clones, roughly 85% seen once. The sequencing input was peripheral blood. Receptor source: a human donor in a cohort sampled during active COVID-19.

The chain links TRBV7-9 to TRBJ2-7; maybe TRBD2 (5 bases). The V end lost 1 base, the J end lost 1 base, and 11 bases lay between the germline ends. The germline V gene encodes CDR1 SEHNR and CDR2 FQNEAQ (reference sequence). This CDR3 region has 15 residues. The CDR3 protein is CASSLDGKKSYEQYF. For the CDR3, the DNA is TGTGCCAGCAGCTTAGACGGGAAGAAATCCTACGAGCAGTACTTC.

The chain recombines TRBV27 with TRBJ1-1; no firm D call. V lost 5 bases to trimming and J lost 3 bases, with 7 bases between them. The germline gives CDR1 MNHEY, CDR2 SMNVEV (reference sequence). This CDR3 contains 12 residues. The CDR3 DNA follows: TGTGCCAGCAGTAACAGATACACTGAAGCTTTCTTT. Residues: CASSNRYTEAFF.

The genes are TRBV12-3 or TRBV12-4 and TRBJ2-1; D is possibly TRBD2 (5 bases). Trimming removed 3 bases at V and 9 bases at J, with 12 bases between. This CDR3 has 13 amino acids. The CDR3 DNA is TGTGCCAGCAGTTTTGAAACGGGGAGTGAGCAGTTCTTC. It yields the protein CASSFETGSEQFF.

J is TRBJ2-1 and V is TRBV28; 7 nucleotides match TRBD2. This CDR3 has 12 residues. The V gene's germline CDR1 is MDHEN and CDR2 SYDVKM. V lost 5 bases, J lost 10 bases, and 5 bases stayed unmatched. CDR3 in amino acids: CASSPKGLEQFF. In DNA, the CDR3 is TGTGCCAGCAGTCCCAAGGGACTAGAGCAGTTCTTC.

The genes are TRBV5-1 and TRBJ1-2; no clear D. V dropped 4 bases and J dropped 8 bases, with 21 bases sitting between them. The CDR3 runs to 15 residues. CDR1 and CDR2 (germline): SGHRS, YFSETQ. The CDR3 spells CASSPPLGGAEGYTF. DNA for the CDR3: TGCGCCAGCAGCCCACCACTAGGAGGCGCGGAAGGCTACACCTTC.

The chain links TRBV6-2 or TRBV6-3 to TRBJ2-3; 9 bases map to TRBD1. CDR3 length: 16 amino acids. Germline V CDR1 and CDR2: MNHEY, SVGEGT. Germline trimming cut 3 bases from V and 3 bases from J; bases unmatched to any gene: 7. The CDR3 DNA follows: TGTGCCAGCAGTTATGGACAGGGGAGGCATACAGATACGCAGTATTTT. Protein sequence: CASSYGQGRHTDTQYF.

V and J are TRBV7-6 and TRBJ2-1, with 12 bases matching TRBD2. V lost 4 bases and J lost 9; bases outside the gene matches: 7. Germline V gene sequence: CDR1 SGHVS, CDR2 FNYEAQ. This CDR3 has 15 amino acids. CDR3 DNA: TGTGCCAGCAGCTCCCGACTAGCGGGAGAGGCTGAGCAGTTCTTC. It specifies CASSSRLAGEAEQFF.

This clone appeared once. In DNA form, the CDR3 reads TGCGCCAGCAGCCAAGATCGAGGGGCGGGGGGACCGTATTTT. This sequence encodes CASSQDRGAGGPYF. The rearrangement uses TRBV4-1 and TRBJ2-3; TRBD2 agrees at 8 bases. Per germline, CDR1 MGHRA and CDR2 YSYEKL. The CDR3 length is 14 residues. The V segment lost 0 bases and the J segment 14 bases; nucleotides outside the gene matches: 10.

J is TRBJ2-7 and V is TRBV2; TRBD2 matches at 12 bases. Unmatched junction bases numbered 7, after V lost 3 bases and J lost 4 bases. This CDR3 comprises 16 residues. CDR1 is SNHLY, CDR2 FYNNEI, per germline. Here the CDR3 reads CASSDGLAGGTYEQYF. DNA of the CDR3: TGTGCCAGCAGTGATGGCCTAGCGGGAGGGACGTACGAGCAGTACTTC.

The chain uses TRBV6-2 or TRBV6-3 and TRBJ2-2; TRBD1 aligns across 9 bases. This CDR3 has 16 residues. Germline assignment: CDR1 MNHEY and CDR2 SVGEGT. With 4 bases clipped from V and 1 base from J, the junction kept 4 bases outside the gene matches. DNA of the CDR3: TGTGCCAGCAGTTCGGGACAGGGTCAGAACACCGGGGAGCTGTTTTTT. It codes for CASSSGQGQNTGELFF.

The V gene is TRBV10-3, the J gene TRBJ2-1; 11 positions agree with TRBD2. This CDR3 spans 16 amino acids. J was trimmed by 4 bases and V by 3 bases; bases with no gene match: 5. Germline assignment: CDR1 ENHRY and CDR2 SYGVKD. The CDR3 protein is CAISESPSGRYNEQFF. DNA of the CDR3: TGTGCCATCAGTGAATCTCCTAGCGGGAGGTACAATGAGCAGTTCTTC.

The CDR3 DNA reads TGTGCCAGTAGTGACCGGGACAGGGGGGTGTTCTTC. Translation gives CASSDRDRGVFF. This chain uses TRBV19 with TRBJ2-1; 11 positions match TRBD1. The germline V gene has CDR1 LNHDA and CDR2 SQIVND (reference sequence). The CDR3 spans 12 residues. V dropped 5 bases and J dropped 15; count of bases not matched to a gene: 6.

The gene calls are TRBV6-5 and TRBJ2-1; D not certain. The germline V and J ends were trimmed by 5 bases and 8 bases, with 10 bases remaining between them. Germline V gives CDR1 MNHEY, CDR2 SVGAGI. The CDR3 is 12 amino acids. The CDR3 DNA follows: TGTGCCAGCAGTATCCCCCCTGATGAGCAGTTCTTC. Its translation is CASSIPPDEQFF.

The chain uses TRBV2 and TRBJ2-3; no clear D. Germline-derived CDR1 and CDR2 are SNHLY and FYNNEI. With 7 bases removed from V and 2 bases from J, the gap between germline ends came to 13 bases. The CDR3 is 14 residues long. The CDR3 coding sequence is TGTGCCAGCATTGGGTTAGCCGTCACAGATACGCAGTATTTT. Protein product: CASIGLAVTDTQYF.

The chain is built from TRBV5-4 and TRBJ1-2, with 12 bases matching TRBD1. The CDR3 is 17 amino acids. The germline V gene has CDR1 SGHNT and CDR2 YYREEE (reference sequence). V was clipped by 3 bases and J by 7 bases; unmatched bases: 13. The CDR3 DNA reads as TGTGCCAGCAGCTCTTGGGGACAGGGGGCCTTCGGTAGTGGCTACACCTTC. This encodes CASSSWGQGAFGSGYTF.

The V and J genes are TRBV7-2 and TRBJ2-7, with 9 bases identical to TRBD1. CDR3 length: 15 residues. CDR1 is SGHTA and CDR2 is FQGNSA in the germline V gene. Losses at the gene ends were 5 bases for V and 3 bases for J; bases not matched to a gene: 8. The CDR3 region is CASSPSTGGIYEQYF. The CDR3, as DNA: TGTGCCAGCAGCCCATCCACAGGGGGCATCTACGAGCAGTACTTC.

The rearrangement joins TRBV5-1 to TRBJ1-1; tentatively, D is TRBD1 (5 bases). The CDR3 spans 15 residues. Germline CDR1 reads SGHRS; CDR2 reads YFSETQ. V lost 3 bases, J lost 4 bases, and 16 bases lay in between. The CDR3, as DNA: TGCGCCAGCAGCTGGGGCGGGAATGAGGGCACTGAAGCTTTCTTT. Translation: CASSWGGNEGTEAFF. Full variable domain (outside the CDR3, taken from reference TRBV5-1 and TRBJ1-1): KAGVTQTPRYLIKTRGQQVTLSCSPISGHRSVSWYQQTPGQGLQFLFEYFSETQRNKGNFPGRFSGRQFSNSRSEMNVSTLELGDSALYLCASSWGGNEGTEAFFGQGTRLTVV.

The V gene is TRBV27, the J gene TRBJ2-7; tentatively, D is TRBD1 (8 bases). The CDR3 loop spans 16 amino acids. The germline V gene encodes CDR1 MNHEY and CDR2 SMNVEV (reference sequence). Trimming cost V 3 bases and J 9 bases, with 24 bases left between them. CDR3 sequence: CASSFPPGQGGGRQYF. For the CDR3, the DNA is TGTGCCAGCAGTTTCCCCCCAGGACAGGGAGGGGGCCGGCAGTACTTC.